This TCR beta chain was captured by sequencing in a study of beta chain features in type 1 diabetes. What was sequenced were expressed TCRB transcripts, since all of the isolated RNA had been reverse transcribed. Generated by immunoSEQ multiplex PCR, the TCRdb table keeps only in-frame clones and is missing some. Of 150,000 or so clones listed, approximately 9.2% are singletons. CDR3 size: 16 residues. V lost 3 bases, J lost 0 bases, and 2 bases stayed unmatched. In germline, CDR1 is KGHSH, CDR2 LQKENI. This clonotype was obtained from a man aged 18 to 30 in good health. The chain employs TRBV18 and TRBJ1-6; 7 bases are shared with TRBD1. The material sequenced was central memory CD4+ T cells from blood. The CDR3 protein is CASSPGQSSYNSPLHF. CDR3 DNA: TGTGCCAGCTCACCGGGACAGAGCTCCTATAATTCACCCCTCCACTTT.